Sequencing of this TCR beta chain was carried out in a study of Graves' ophthalmopathy and Graves' hyperthyroidism (dated by TCRdb to between 2018 and 2020). For context, the study as a whole: Peripheral blood was collected at initial diagnosis, prior to any treatment. TCR beta repertoire signatures were used to distinguish Graves' ophthalmopathy from Graves' hyperthyroidism and to predict progression to ophthalmopathy. In total, over 130 blood samples were TCR-sequenced: roughly 45 ophthalmopathy, approximately 75 hyperthyroidism and some 17 hyperthyroidism-to-ophthalmopathy patients. To explore V-J signatures that distinguish ophthalmopathy from hyperthyroidism, a discovery set of 100 patients was enrolled, made up of around 44 with ophthalmopathy and some 56 with stable hyperthyroidism. The independent validation cohort included around 19 hyperthyroidism patients plus 17 patients who later progressed from hyperthyroidism to ophthalmopathy. T-cell repertoires of thyroid tissue and blood were compared in six hyperthyroidism patients. Following sample collection, hyperthyroidism patients were given methimazole at a starting dose of 30 mg daily, and ophthalmopathy patients were given high-dose intravenous methylprednisolone. The roughly 91 discovery patients were randomly split 7:3 into training and test sets. The paper as a whole reports these results and caveats: Most expanded thyroid clonotypes with frequency above 0.001 were also detected in blood, suggesting blood repertoires may reflect the thyroid immune response. In validation, the model predicted ophthalmopathy progression with about 71% sensitivity and roughly 72% specificity; about a dozen predicted patients were CT-confirmed with GO in a median of about 7.1 months. Sample size was not statistically predetermined, and group allocation was not concealed from the investigators. Ophthalmopathy was separated from stable hyperthyroidism by the 13-signature model with just under 90% sensitivity and less than 82% specificity in cross-validation and with 80%/75% in the test set.

For repertoire sequencing, TCR beta CDR3 regions were amplified from RNA transcripts. The first round was an RT-PCR using HTBI primers with the Qiagen OneStep RT-PCR kit, and this first round was followed by a second-round multiplex PCR, then size selection and purification. Sequencing of the libraries was carried out on an Illumina HiSeq2000 in paired-end mode with 100 bp reads. Concerning the study's data processing: SOAPnuke was used to process the reads, removing any read that contained adapters or uncalled bases, had a mean Phred below 15, or lacked an exact match to the constant primer or identifier. COPE v1.2.5 was used to merge high-quality paired reads. Each unique nucleotide sequence was defined as a clonotype, and clonotypes were aligned to IMGT TRB V, D and J references with MiTCR v1.1. The analysis was limited to V-J combinations with a frequency above 0.0001, which together covered approximately 99% of repertoires. For each V-J combination, a TCR clonal expansion and chaos score was defined as F50 clonal expansion divided by the chaos observed in the TCRdist matrix. Features were reduced by Welch's t-statistics and random forest to 10 to 15 V-J combinations, which fed a naive Bayes classifier. The Morisita-Horn index was used to measure how similar the thyroid and blood repertoires were. TCRdb redid the processing of the public reads, applying fastp at Q25 and MiXCR, and retained in-frame beta chains. Each CDR3 protein appears once, grouped with its most common genes and DNA. TCRdb's processing, not the study's, gives the V and J calls here. A total of around 400,000 distinct CDR3 sequences appear in this sample, approximately 16% of them only once. About 1.6% of the sample is taken by the ten largest.

There are many counts of this clonotype. No cognate antigen has been identified for it. No much larger clone exists at a distance of one base, and base qualities are not known. The ophthalmopathy patients had moderately to severely active disease, with a Clinical Activity Score of 3 or higher, a NOSPECS grade of 4 or higher, and a disease duration of less than 3 months. Patients were excluded if they had other autoimmune diseases, uncontrolled infections, pregnancy or lactation. Clinical symptoms, serum thyroxine, TRAb, thyroid ultrasound and orbital computed tomography were used for diagnosis. PBMCs were isolated from about 9.1 ml of fresh peripheral blood by Ficoll-Paque density gradient centrifugation. Total RNA was extracted using Trizol reagent, and RNA quality was checked on an Agilent 2100 Bioanalyzer. According to the germline V gene, CDR1 reads SQVTM and CDR2 reads ANQGSEA. The germline ends are 13 bases apart after V is trimmed by 4 bases and J by 3 bases. The CDR3 contains 13 residues, cysteine and phenylalanine counted. CDR3 DNA only is kept here, 39 bases in frame from base 1.

What was sequenced was peripheral blood. This sequence was found in a woman under 30 with Graves' ophthalmopathy. Donor details come from another sample of the same person, matched by shared clones. Rearrangement joined TRBV29-1 to TRBJ2-7; TRBD1 is possibly the D segment (5 matching bases). The CDR3 corresponds to CSVAWQGLYEQYF. The DNA is TGCAGCGTTGCTTGGCAGGGCCTCTACGAGCAGTACTTC.